Below are 17 T cell receptor beta chains sequenced from a single sample in a study of PD-1 blockade in classical Hodgkin lymphoma. Time point here: cycle 4 day 1 (C4D1), after around six weeks of nivolumab. After autologous stem cell transplantation all patients relapsed, and prior brentuximab vedotin exposure differed between cohorts. Libraries were prepared by immunoSEQ multiplex PCR; TCRdb keeps only in-frame clonotypes and omits some of them. The table records approximately 61,000 clones, 87% of them present only once. Here the sequenced sample was peripheral blood mononuclear cells (PBMCs), taken before the fourth cycle of nivolumab. All receptors come from a human donor with classical Hodgkin lymphoma.

V usage is TRBV6-5 and J usage is TRBJ1-3; D uncertain. Trimming stripped 8 bases from V and 0 bases from J, with 11 bases between. CDR3 length: 14 residues. CDR1 is MNHEY and CDR2 is SVGAGI in the germline V gene. This CDR3 reads CASRHRPSGNTIYF. In nucleotides, the CDR3 is TGTGCCAGCCGTCATCGTCCCTCTGGAAACACCATATATTTT.

The gene calls are TRBV6-6 and TRBJ1-4; D is unclear. This CDR3 has 11 amino acids. V was cut by 4 bases and J by 4 bases, with 1 base left in between. The V gene's germline CDR1 is MNHNY and CDR2 SVGAGI (reference sequence). CDR3 coding DNA: TGTGCCAGCAGTTTTAATGAAAAACTGTTTTTT. Protein product: CASSFNEKLFF.

The chain employs TRBV4-1 and TRBJ2-7; a weak D match, TRBD2 (5 bases). The CDR3 consists of 13 residues. The V gene lost 4 bases and the J gene lost 1 base, with 8 bases spanning the gap. Germline V lookup: CDR1 MGHRA, CDR2 YSYEKL. The CDR3 reads CASSRTGSYEQYF. As DNA, the CDR3 is TGCGCCAGCAGCCGGACTGGTTCCTACGAGCAGTACTTC.

The chain links TRBV6-5 to TRBJ1-2, with TRBD1 matching over 7 bases. The length of the CDR3 is 14 residues. In germline, CDR1 is MNHEY, CDR2 SVGAGI. The V gene end was trimmed by 6 bases and the J gene end by 3 bases; junction bases not matched to a gene: 7. The DNA of the CDR3 is TGTGCCAGCAGAAAGGGCGGGACAGACTATGGCTACACCTTC. Protein sequence: CASRKGGTDYGYTF.

DNA of the CDR3: TGTGCCAGCAGTCAAACAGGGTCCTACGAGCAGTACTTC. It encodes CASSQTGSYEQYF. The chain links TRBV27 to TRBJ2-7; possibly TRBD1 for D (6 bases). Germline assignment: CDR1 MNHEY and CDR2 SMNVEV (reference sequence). With 5 bases removed from V and 1 base from J, the gap between germline ends came to 9 bases. This CDR3 contains 13 residues.

The chain recombines TRBV7-2 with TRBJ1-5; TRBD1 might be the D (5 bases). The CDR3 is 16 residues long. The V end lost 4 bases, the J end lost 6 bases, and 19 bases lay between the germline ends. In germline, CDR1 is SGHTA, CDR2 FQGNSA. For the CDR3, the DNA is TGTGCCAGCAGCTCCACCGGACTCCAGGGTCGTCAGCCCCAGCATTTT. Amino acids: CASSSTGLQGRQPQHF.

This chain connects TRBV7-8 to TRBJ1-5; 7 bases are shared with TRBD1. CDR3 length: 16 amino acids. V lost 5 bases to trimming and J lost 5 bases; unmatched junction nucleotides: 12. Per the germline V gene, CDR1 is SGHVS and CDR2 is FQNEAQ. CDR3 nucleotides: TGTGCCAGCAGCAAAGAAGGGGGCAGGCCCCATCAGCCCCAGCATTTT. Translation gives CASSKEGGRPHQPQHF.

The chain uses TRBV7-9 and TRBJ1-1; D is ambiguous. Germline-derived CDR1 and CDR2 are SEHNR and FQNEAQ (reference sequence). The ends were cut back, 3 bases at V and 2 bases at J, with 10 bases in the middle. The length of the CDR3 is 14 residues. The CDR3 region has the DNA TGTGCCAGCAGCTTTTCGGGTAGTAACACTGAAGCTTTCTTT. It encodes CASSFSGSNTEAFF.

The chain recombines TRBV5-1 with TRBJ2-1; D is undetermined. The CDR3 is 15 residues long. The V gene's germline CDR1 is SGHRS and CDR2 YFSETQ. V was shortened by 1 base and J by 3 bases, with 11 bases between the two germline ends. The CDR3 sequence is CASSLNHIGYNEQFF. The CDR3 nucleotides read TGCGCCAGCAGCTTGAACCACATCGGCTACAATGAGCAGTTCTTC. The full variable domain, its missing parts supplied by reference TRBV5-1 and TRBJ2-1, is KAGVTQTPRYLIKTRGQQVTLSCSPISGHRSVSWYQQTPGQGLQFLFEYFSETQRNKGNFPGRFSGRQFSNSRSEMNVSTLELGDSALYLCASSLNHIGYNEQFFGPGTRLTVL.

This clone was seen only once. One end of the junction varies from germline; a read error may be responsible. This chain connects TRBV29-1 to TRBJ1-1, with D unresolved. The CDR3 contains 10 residues. Germline V gene sequence: CDR1 SQVTM, CDR2 ANQGSEA. The CDR3 region is CSVRNTEAFF. As DNA, the CDR3 is TGCAGCGTTCGCAACACCGAAGCTTTCTTT.

The chain couples TRBV11-2 to TRBJ1-6; 8 positions agree with TRBD1. V dropped 5 bases and J dropped 8; count of bases not matched to a gene: 5. This CDR3 is built from 14 residues. CDR1 is SGHAT and CDR2 is FQNNGV in the germline V gene. CDR3 region: CASSLTGGDSPLHF. The CDR3 region has the DNA TGTGCCAGCAGCCTCACAGGGGGTGATTCACCCCTCCACTTT. Based on the CDR3 plus reference TRBV11-2 and TRBJ1-6, the full variable domain is EAGVAQSPRYKIIEKRQSVAFWCNPISGHATLYWYQQILGQGPKLLIQFQNNGVVDDSQLPKDRFSAERLKGVDSTLKIQPAKLEDSAVYLCASSLTGGDSPLHFGNGTRLTVT.

The chain carries TRBV5-1 and TRBJ2-3, with 10 bases fitting TRBD1. V trimming: 0 bases; J trimming: 6 bases; junction bases outside the gene matches: 7. Germline V gives CDR1 SGHRS, CDR2 YFSETQ. The CDR3 runs to 16 residues. The CDR3 region is CASSLGLRDRGDTQYF. CDR3 nucleotide sequence: TGCGCCAGCAGCTTGGGGTTGCGGGACAGGGGTGATACGCAGTATTTT.

The V and J genes are TRBV18 and TRBJ2-7; weak D call: TRBD1 (5 bases). Trimming removed 2 bases at V and 1 base at J, with 9 bases between. The V gene's germline CDR1 is KGHSH and CDR2 LQKENI. The CDR3 is 14 residues long. The CDR3 DNA reads as TGTGCCAGCTCACCAGGGCAGGGATCCTACGAGCAGTACTTC. Translation gives CASSPGQGSYEQYF. The full variable domain, with the rest looked up from reference TRBV18 and TRBJ2-7, is NAGVMQNPRHLVRRRGQEARLRCSPMKGHSHVYWYRQLPEEGLKFMVYLQKENIIDESGMPKERFSAEFPKEGPSILRIQQVVRGDSAAYFCASSPGQGSYEQYFGPGTRLTVT.

The genes are TRBV5-8 and TRBJ1-4, with TRBD1 matching over 8 bases. Germline V gene sequence: CDR1 SGHTS, CDR2 YDEGEE. V was pared by 9 bases and J by 4 bases, with 20 bases of the junction left unmatched. The CDR3 covers 18 residues. CDR3 sequence (DNA): TGTGCCACTACTCCCGGGACAGGTTCCCGCGCCTTTAATGAAAAACTGTTTTTT. It translates to CATTPGTGSRAFNEKLFF.

This chain's CDR3 is CASSLAEGANEQFF. For the CDR3, the DNA is TGCGCCAGCAGCTTGGCCGAGGGGGCCAATGAGCAGTTCTTC. The chain has TRBV5-1 and TRBJ2-1; 7 positions agree with TRBD1. Germline CDR1 and CDR2: SGHRS and YFSETQ. Germline trimming cut 0 bases from V and 6 bases from J; bases unmatched to any gene: 3. The length of the CDR3 is 14 residues.

The J gene is TRBJ2-7, the V gene TRBV2, with D tentatively TRBD1 (5 bases). The V and J ends lost 8 bases and 1 base respectively, with 9 bases between them. Germline CDR1 reads SNHLY; CDR2 reads FYNNEI. The CDR3 contains 12 residues. The CDR3 region has the DNA TGTGCCAGCTCCGGACAATCCTACGAGCAGTACTTC. Translation: CASSGQSYEQYF.

The chain employs TRBV19 and TRBJ1-2; a weak D match, TRBD1 (6 bases). Per the germline V gene, CDR1 is LNHDA and CDR2 is SQIVND (reference sequence). The CDR3 is made up of 15 amino acids. V gave up 4 bases and J gave up 7 bases, with 19 bases separating them. The CDR3 sequence: CASSKWDTTTSGYTF. The CDR3 region has the DNA TGTGCCAGTAGTAAGTGGGACACGACGACCAGTGGCTACACCTTC.